Shown below are 24 T cell receptor beta chains from a single sample sequenced in a study of T-cell memory formation after mild COVID-19. TCRdb reprocessed the 5' RACE reads via MiXCR and lists one record per CDR3 protein. The sample includes 150,000 to 200,000 distinct CDR3 sequences, about 21% of them seen just once. Sequencing used PBMCs or a T cell subset sorted from them (not recorded which). These receptors originate from an adult woman who had mild COVID-19 (a few samples of this study predate the infection). Cell type and time point are not known.

This clonotype turned up a few times. The V gene is TRBV5-1, the J gene TRBJ2-3; 7 positions agree with TRBD2. The CDR3 is 14 residues long. Germline CDR1 is SGHRS and CDR2 is YFSETQ. The J segment lost 4 bases and the V segment lost 4 bases, leaving 6 bases of the junction unmatched. For the CDR3, the DNA is TGCGCCAGCAGCCCGCCAGCGGGGTCAGATACGCAGTATTTT. Protein sequence: CASSPPAGSDTQYF.

This clonotype was observed a few times. The chain is built from TRBV4-2 and TRBJ2-7; 9 nucleotides agree with TRBD2. CDR1 and CDR2 (germline): LGHNA, YNFKEQ. The CDR3 extends over 19 amino acids. V lost 0 bases, J lost 0 bases, and 12 bases stayed unmatched. For the CDR3, the DNA is TGTGCCAGCAGCCAAGATCGATTGGCGGGAGGGCAGAGCTCCTACGAGCAGTACTTC. Its protein product is CASSQDRLAGGQSSYEQYF.

This clonotype was seen a few times. This chain links TRBV11-2 with TRBJ2-7; tentatively, D is TRBD2 (6 bases). The V gene lost 5 bases and the J gene lost 1 base, with 12 bases spanning the gap. Germline V lookup: CDR1 SGHAT, CDR2 FQNNGV. The CDR3 is made up of 14 amino acids. The CDR3 nucleotides are TGTGCCAGCAGCCCTCCCCTAGCGTCCTACGAGCAGTACTTC. Its protein product is CASSPPLASYEQYF.

The gene calls are TRBV25-1 and TRBJ1-2, with D possibly matching TRBD1 (5 bases). The CDR3 covers 15 residues. The germline V gene encodes CDR1 MGHDK and CDR2 SYGVNS. V lost 1 base and J lost 6, with 15 bases in between. Here the CDR3 DNA reads TGTGCCAGCAGTGAATCCGTCAGGGCCAGCCATGGCTACACCTTC. Its protein product is CASSESVRASHGYTF.

This clonotype was seen only a few times. The rearrangement joins TRBV11-2 to TRBJ2-1; 7 positions match TRBD2. J lost 8 bases, V lost 0 bases, and 19 bases had no gene match. The germline CDR1 and CDR2 sequences are SGHAT and FQNNGV. CDR3 length equals 19 residues. The CDR3 region is CASSLDPSLREYFIDEQFF. The CDR3 DNA reads TGTGCCAGCAGCTTAGATCCCTCGTTGCGGGAGTATTTTATCGATGAGCAGTTCTTC. The whole variable domain, filled in from reference TRBV11-2 and TRBJ2-1, reads EAGVAQSPRYKIIEKRQSVAFWCNPISGHATLYWYQQILGQGPKLLIQFQNNGVVDDSQLPKDRFSAERLKGVDSTLKIQPAKLEDSAVYLCASSLDPSLREYFIDEQFFGPGTRLTVL.

This clonotype showed up just a few times. CDR3 sequence: CASSLTSGRKTGANVLTF. In DNA, the CDR3 is TGCGCCAGCAGCTTGACTAGCGGGAGAAAGACTGGGGCCAACGTCCTGACTTTC. V usage is TRBV4-3 and J usage is TRBJ2-6; 12 bases agree with TRBD2. Germline CDR1 reads LGHNA; CDR2 reads YSLEER. The CDR3 totals 18 residues. With 5 bases clipped from V and 2 bases from J, the junction kept 7 bases outside the gene matches.

There are a few counts of this clonotype. This chain uses TRBV28 with TRBJ2-5, with D unclear. V was trimmed by 6 bases and J by 4 bases, leaving 9 bases between them. Germline V gene sequence: CDR1 MDHEN, CDR2 SYDVKM. CDR3 length: 12 residues. The CDR3 region has the DNA TGTGCCAGCAGGGGCGCAGGAGAGACCCAGTACTTC. As protein: CASRGAGETQYF.

V is TRBV5-1 and J is TRBJ2-7; either TRBD1 or TRBD2 may supply D (5 bases each). In germline, CDR1 is SGHRS, CDR2 YFSETQ. V was shortened by 0 bases and J by 5 bases, with 15 bases between the two germline ends. This CDR3 is 15 amino acids long. The CDR3 loop is CASSLDPGAPDEQYF. The CDR3 nucleotides are TGCGCCAGCAGCTTGGACCCCGGGGCTCCGGACGAGCAGTACTTC.

There are a few counts of this clonotype. The rearrangement uses TRBV6-5 and TRBJ1-4, with 7 positions matching TRBD1. CDR3 length: 14 residues. The J segment lost 8 bases and the V segment lost 5 bases, leaving 8 bases of the junction unmatched. The V gene's germline CDR1 is MNHEY and CDR2 SVGAGI. The CDR3 DNA reads as TGTGCCAGCAGTAAAGAACAGGGGCACGAAAAACTGTTTTTT. Amino acids: CASSKEQGHEKLFF.

In DNA, the CDR3 is TGTGCCAGCAGCGTAGGAAGGGGAGGTTCCTCCTACGAGCAGTACTTC. It is translated as CASSVGRGGSSYEQYF. The chain is built from TRBV9 and TRBJ2-7, with TRBD2 as a possible D gene (6 bases). The CDR3 loop spans 16 amino acids. The germline gives CDR1 SGDLS, CDR2 YYNGEE. The germline V and J ends were trimmed by 0 bases and 0 bases, with 13 bases remaining between them.

This clonotype was seen only a few times. This rearrangement joins TRBV20-1 to TRBJ1-1; 7 bases fit TRBD1. The CDR3 length is 13 residues. The trim removed 2 bases at V and 4 bases at J, leaving 4 bases unmatched. Germline CDR1 reads DFQATT; CDR2 reads SNEGSKA (reference sequence). The CDR3 region is CSARPTGSTEAFF. CDR3 sequence (DNA): TGCAGTGCTAGACCGACAGGGAGCACTGAAGCTTTCTTT.

The chain carries TRBV6-5 and TRBJ1-1; D might be TRBD1 (6 bases). The CDR3 runs to 14 residues. Trimming removed 6 bases from V and 0 bases from J, with 11 bases in between. From germline, CDR1 is MNHEY and CDR2 SVGAGI. The CDR3 is CASSQGGMNTEAFF. Written as DNA, the CDR3 is TGTGCCAGCAGCCAAGGGGGAATGAACACTGAAGCTTTCTTT.

This clonotype was recorded at least ten times. This rearrangement joins TRBV4-2 to TRBJ2-7; D might be TRBD2 (6 bases). Trimming removed 0 bases at V and 3 bases at J, with 15 bases between. From germline, CDR1 is LGHNA and CDR2 YNFKEQ. The CDR3 length is 16 residues. The CDR3 DNA reads as TGTGCCAGCAGCCAAGATATTTCTAGCGAGTACTACGAGCAGTACTTC. Translation gives CASSQDISSEYYEQYF.

J is TRBJ2-1 and V is TRBV20-1; 8 bases are shared with TRBD2. Germline V gene lookup returns CDR1 DFQATT and CDR2 SNEGSKA (reference sequence). This CDR3 contains 14 residues. The V and J ends lost 6 bases and 4 bases, in that order; junction bases with no gene match: 8. The CDR3 spells CSAPGEREYNEQFF. The CDR3 DNA reads TGCAGTGCCCCAGGGGAGCGGGAGTACAATGAGCAGTTCTTC.

The CDR3 DNA reads as TGTGCCAGCAGTGAATGGGACAGGGAGAGAGAGACCCAGTACTTC. This encodes CASSEWDRERETQYF. V gene TRBV25-1 combines with J gene TRBJ2-5; TRBD1 aligns across 9 bases. V shed 1 base, J shed 4 bases, and the junction held 4 bases outside the gene matches. This CDR3 is built from 15 residues. Germline V CDR1 and CDR2: MGHDK, SYGVNS.

A few counts support this clonotype. The V call is TRBV7-6, the J call TRBJ2-7, with 9 bases aligning to TRBD2. V shed 4 bases, J shed 6 bases, and the junction held 7 bases outside the gene matches. Per the germline V gene, CDR1 is SGHVS and CDR2 is FNYEAQ. The CDR3 totals 14 residues. CDR3 protein: CASSSAGAGGEQYF. CDR3 DNA: TGTGCCAGCAGCTCGGCGGGAGCGGGAGGCGAGCAGTACTTC.

This clonotype has a handful of counts. The CDR3 nucleotides are TGTGCCAGCAGCTTAGGGGGCGCGGGGACTTCCTACGAGCAGTACTTC. Translated: CASSLGGAGTSYEQYF. This rearrangement joins TRBV7-9 to TRBJ2-7; TRBD2 is a possible D gene (6 bases). Trimming left V 1 base short and J 1 base short, with 14 bases between. Germline assignment: CDR1 SEHNR and CDR2 FQNEAQ (reference sequence). The CDR3 extends over 16 amino acids.

V gene TRBV11-1 combines with J gene TRBJ2-1; maybe TRBD2 (6 bases). CDR3 length: 13 residues. Trimming shortened V by 6 bases and J by 0 bases, and 6 bases separated the two germline ends. The germline V gene encodes CDR1 SGHAT and CDR2 FQDESV (reference sequence). CDR3 sequence reads: CASRDYSYNEQFF. The CDR3, as DNA: TGTGCCAGCAGGGACTACTCCTACAATGAGCAGTTCTTC.

The V gene is TRBV29-1, the J gene TRBJ2-7, with 7 bases lining up with TRBD1. After removal of 8 bases from V and 3 bases from J, the junction contained 10 bases not matched to a gene. This CDR3 is 13 amino acids long. Germline V gene lookup returns CDR1 SQVTM and CDR2 ANQGSEA. The CDR3 loop reads CSTRTGSNYEQYF. CDR3 DNA: TGCAGCACAAGGACAGGATCTAACTACGAGCAGTACTTC.

The chain combines TRBV12-3 or TRBV12-4 with TRBJ2-1; the D is unclear. This CDR3 is built from 14 residues. Trimming left V 6 bases short and J 7 bases short, with 16 bases between. CDR3 nucleotide sequence: TGTGCCAGCAGCCAGACTGGGGTAGGGAATGAGCAGTTCTTC. Its translation: CASSQTGVGNEQFF.

This rearrangement joins TRBV29-1 to TRBJ2-5; D remains unclear. Looked up from germline, CDR1 is SQVTM and CDR2 is ANQGSEA. V was pared by 3 bases and J by 2 bases, with 13 bases between. This CDR3 has 14 residues. The DNA of the CDR3 is TGCAGCGTTGAGAACCCTATGAGGCAAGAGACCCAGTACTTC. Translating it yields CSVENPMRQETQYF.

This chain links TRBV20-1 with TRBJ1-2, with a weak D call TRBD1 (6 bases). From germline, CDR1 is DFQATT and CDR2 SNEGSKA (reference sequence). The CDR3 is 14 residues long. Trimming left V 0 bases short and J 4 bases short, with 12 bases between. Written as DNA, the CDR3 is TGCAGTGCTAGAGAAGTAGGGGGGATCTATGGCTACACCTTC. Translation gives CSAREVGGIYGYTF.

This chain joins TRBV6-5 and TRBJ2-7; 9 bases agree with TRBD1. The germline V gene encodes CDR1 MNHEY and CDR2 SVGAGI. The CDR3 consists of 14 residues. V shed 7 bases, J shed 3 bases, and the junction held 7 bases outside the gene matches. CDR3 loop: CASTLGQGNYEQYF. The CDR3 DNA is TGTGCCAGCACACTAGGACAGGGGAACTACGAGCAGTACTTC.

This clonotype was detected many times. CDR3 protein: CASRPGLANEQFF. The CDR3 coding sequence is TGTGCCAGCAGACCGGGACTAGCGAATGAGCAGTTCTTC. The V and J genes are TRBV7-9 and TRBJ2-1; TRBD2 aligns across 10 bases. J gave up 7 bases and V 6 bases, and 3 bases lay outside the gene matches. This CDR3 has 13 amino acids. Germline CDR1 reads SEHNR; CDR2 reads FQNEAQ (reference sequence).